A selection of T cell receptor beta chains follows, all from one sample in a study of early T cells in non-severe SARS-CoV-2 infection. Using its own MiXCR run on the 5' RACE reads, TCRdb lists one record per CDR3 protein. The sample includes around 50,000 distinct CDR3 sequences, 9.1% seen only once; the top ten take around 4%. The sample consisted of whole blood. The receptor set was obtained from an adult who was a healthcare worker with PCR-confirmed SARS-CoV-2 infection or an uninfected control (not recorded which). The CDR3 runs from the conserved cysteine through the conserved F or W. A D gene is named only where the DNA matches it firmly. Where a row states a size, it is once, few, many or the class of an expanded clone; other rows omit it.

size	D	J	V	CDR3	DNA
NA	TRBD2	TRBJ2-7	TRBV7-2	CASSEATSGNYEQYF	TGTGCCAGCAGCGAAGCGACTAGCGGAAACTACGAGCAGTACTTC
many	NA	TRBJ1-1	TRBV10-3	CAITARQTNTEAFF	TGTGCCATCACCGCCCGACAGACGAACACTGAAGCTTTCTTT
many	NA	TRBJ2-2	TRBV7-3	CASSLNAGELFF	TGTGCCAGCAGCTTAAATGCCGGGGAGCTGTTTTTT
few	TRBD1	TRBJ1-6	TRBV12-3/TRBV12-4	CASSRDRGGTSPLHF	TGTGCCAGCAGCCGGGACAGGGGAGGTACTTCACCCCTCCACTTT
many	NA	TRBJ2-7	TRBV15	CATSRDRGKYEQYF	TGTGCCACCAGCAGAGACAGGGGAAAGTACGAGCAGTACTTC
NA	NA	TRBJ2-3	TRBV6-6	CASSYSTGGHTDTQYF	TGTGCCAGCAGTTACTCGACGGGGGGACACACAGATACGCAGTATTTT
many	NA	TRBJ2-2	TRBV29-1	CSVVWENTGELFF	TGCAGCGTTGTTTGGGAGAACACCGGGGAGCTGTTTTTT
many	TRBD2	TRBJ2-1	TRBV6-5	CASNGLAGGEQFF	TGTGCCAGCAACGGACTAGCGGGGGGTGAGCAGTTCTTC
many	NA	TRBJ1-5	TRBV6-2/TRBV6-3	CASSYFRQPQHF	TGTGCCAGCAGTTATTTTAGACAGCCCCAGCATTTT
many	NA	TRBJ1-6	TRBV7-3	CASSLSGREYSPLHF	TGTGCCAGCAGCTTATCGGGCAGGGAATACTCACCCCTCCACTTT
many	NA	TRBJ2-3	TRBV5-1	CASSLDAGEDTQYF	TGCGCCAGCAGCTTGGATGCAGGAGAAGATACGCAGTATTTT
NA	TRBD1	TRBJ1-6	TRBV5-1	CASSSGERDRKSPLHF	TGTGCCAGCAGCTCTGGTGAGCGGGACAGAAAATCACCCCTCCACTTT
many	TRBD1	TRBJ2-7	TRBV18	CASSRGQGIQDEQYF	TGTGCCAGCTCACGGGGACAGGGGATCCAGGATGAGCAGTACTTC
NA	NA	TRBJ2-2	TRBV11-2	CASTTTRSNTGELFF	TGTGCCAGCACAACTACCCGCTCGAACACCGGGGAGCTGTTTTTT
many	NA	TRBJ2-7	TRBV5-1	CASSLATQGQAPYEQYF	TGCGCCAGCAGCTTGGCAACCCAGGGGCAGGCACCCTACGAGCAGTACTTC
many	NA	TRBJ2-1	TRBV18	CASSMDYNEQFF	TGTGCCAGCTCAATGGATTACAATGAGCAGTTCTTC
many	TRBD2	TRBJ2-5	TRBV20-1	CSASGRGGETQYF	TGCAGTGCTAGCGGGAGGGGGGGAGAGACCCAGTACTTC
NA	NA	TRBJ2-3	TRBV7-2	CASSFDSTDTQYF	TGTGCCAGCAGCTTCGACAGCACAGATACGCAGTATTTT
NA	NA	TRBJ2-2	TRBV19	CAVRRGNTGELFF	TGTGCAGTCAGGCGAGGGAACACCGGGGAGCTGTTTTTT
many	TRBD1	TRBJ2-7	TRBV18	CASSLGQVNEQYF	TGTGCCAGCTCACTCGGACAGGTAAACGAGCAGTACTTC
many	TRBD1	TRBJ1-2	TRBV10-3	CAIRDGQGNYGYTF	TGTGCCATCAGGGACGGACAGGGAAACTATGGCTACACCTTC
few	NA	TRBJ2-1	TRBV20-1	CSARDGDPVIDEQFF	TGCAGTGCTAGAGATGGGGACCCCGTTATCGATGAGCAGTTCTTC
NA	NA	TRBJ2-5	TRBV29-1	CSVQQAGETQYF	TGCAGCGTCCAACAGGCTGGGGAGACCCAGTACTTC
many	TRBD2	TRBJ2-3	TRBV29-1	CSCGRATDTQYF	TGCAGCTGCGGGAGGGCTACAGATACGCAGTATTTT
many	TRBD2	TRBJ2-2	TRBV30	CAWRQAGVGELFF	TGTGCCTGGAGACAAGCGGGAGTCGGGGAGCTGTTTTTT
many	TRBD2	TRBJ2-5	TRBV28	CASSELTSGTFQETQYF	TGTGCCAGCAGTGAACTGACTAGCGGGACCTTTCAAGAGACCCAGTACTTC
many	TRBD1	TRBJ1-1	TRBV20-1	CSAGGGRTGGSREAFF	TGCAGTGCTGGCGGTGGCCGCACAGGGGGCTCACGCGAAGCTTTCTTT
few	NA	TRBJ1-1	TRBV12-3/TRBV12-4	CASSLGWNTEAFF	TGTGCCAGCAGTCTAGGGTGGAACACTGAAGCTTTCTTT
many	NA	TRBJ2-7	TRBV19	CASRTGTGAYEQYF	TGTGCCAGTAGAACCGGGACGGGAGCCTACGAGCAGTACTTC
many	NA	TRBJ2-3	TRBV5-4	CASSTGGVGGADTQYF	TGTGCCAGCAGCACCGGTGGGGTCGGGGGCGCAGATACGCAGTATTTT
many	NA	TRBJ1-1	TRBV27	CASRPVLLTGLNTEAFF	TGTGCCAGCCGACCAGTTTTATTAACGGGCCTGAACACTGAAGCTTTCTTT
NA	TRBD1	TRBJ2-3	TRBV7-3	CASSRPGQDTQYF	TGTGCCAGCAGCCGCCCGGGACAGGATACGCAGTATTTT
NA	TRBD2	TRBJ2-5	TRBV20-1	CSAVGLAGETQYF	TGCAGTGCTGTCGGACTAGCGGGAGAGACCCAGTACTTC
many	TRBD1	TRBJ1-2	TRBV5-4	CASSSDRGREGYTF	TGTGCCAGCAGCTCGGACAGGGGTCGGGAGGGCTACACCTTC
NA	TRBD1	TRBJ2-2	TRBV2	CASGDRYTGELFF	TGTGCCAGCGGGGACAGATACACCGGGGAGCTGTTTTTT
NA	NA	TRBJ2-1	TRBV5-6	CASSLDVAVYYNEQFF	TGTGCCAGCAGCTTGGACGTGGCGGTATACTACAATGAGCAGTTCTTC
many	NA	TRBJ1-1	TRBV18	CASSPPTRTEAFF	TGTGCCAGCTCACCACCGACGCGGACTGAAGCTTTCTTT
many	NA	TRBJ1-2	TRBV12-3/TRBV12-4	CASSITSINGYTF	TGTGCCAGCAGTATTACAAGCATCAATGGCTACACCTTC
NA	TRBD2	TRBJ2-1	TRBV28	CASSYAGTSGKGNEQFF	TGTGCCAGCAGTTATGCCGGGACTAGCGGGAAAGGCAATGAGCAGTTCTTC
many	TRBD1	TRBJ1-1	TRBV5-6	CASSFGTGWNTEAFF	TGTGCCAGCAGCTTCGGGACAGGCTGGAACACTGAAGCTTTCTTT
once	NA	TRBJ2-7	TRBV12-3/TRBV12-4	CAGSNQGRSHEQYF	TGTGCCGGCAGTAACCAGGGGAGGTCCCACGAGCAGTACTTC
NA	NA	TRBJ2-1	TRBV30	CAFEFNDEQFF	TGTGCCTTTGAGTTCAACGATGAGCAGTTCTTC
few	NA	TRBJ2-7	TRBV29-1	CSVEAVSGFSYEQYF	TGCAGCGTTGAAGCAGTTAGCGGATTCTCCTACGAGCAGTACTTC
many	NA	TRBJ2-1	TRBV11-2	CASSSLDYNEQFF	TGTGCCAGCAGCTCGCTGGATTACAATGAGCAGTTCTTC
many	NA	TRBJ2-1	TRBV7-9	CASSLYRQSSYNEQFF	TGTGCCAGCAGCTTATACAGACAGAGCTCCTACAATGAGCAGTTCTTC
many	TRBD2	TRBJ2-5	TRBV30	CAWSVVAGVGETQYF	TGTGCCTGGAGTGTTGTAGCGGGAGTTGGAGAGACCCAGTACTTC
many	NA	TRBJ2-5	TRBV11-2	CASSFSAEETQYF	TGTGCCAGCAGCTTCTCTGCGGAGGAGACCCAGTACTTC
many	TRBD1	TRBJ2-1	TRBV6-1	CASSLDRDNEQFF	TGTGCCAGCAGTCTGGACAGGGACAATGAGCAGTTCTTC
few	TRBD1	TRBJ2-3	TRBV20-1	CSAPGQGEGDTQYF	TGCAGTGCCCCCGGACAGGGGGAGGGTGATACGCAGTATTTT
few	TRBD2	TRBJ2-1	TRBV10-3	CAILTSGRDYNEQFF	TGTGCCATCCTGACTAGCGGGAGGGATTACAATGAGCAGTTCTTC
few	TRBD1	TRBJ1-3	TRBV28	CASSLTPGGTGNTIYF	TGTGCCAGCAGTCTAACCCCAGGGGGCACAGGAAACACCATATATTTT
NA	TRBD1	TRBJ2-5	TRBV10-2	CASLDRGLRETQYF	TGCGCCAGCTTGGACAGGGGGCTTCGAGAGACCCAGTACTTC
NA	NA	TRBJ1-2	TRBV6-2/TRBV6-3	CASSYSQGHGYTF	TGTGCCAGCAGTTACTCCCAGGGTCACGGCTACACCTTC
many	NA	TRBJ2-6	TRBV20-1	CSARGGGVSSGANVLTF	TGCAGTGCTAGAGGAGGAGGGGTGAGCTCTGGGGCCAACGTCCTGACTTTC
many	TRBD1	TRBJ2-7	TRBV11-2	CASSLATGGIYEQYF	TGTGCCAGCAGCTTAGCGACAGGGGGCATATACGAGCAGTACTTC
many	NA	TRBJ2-7	TRBV4-1	CASSPGGHRLGGYEQYF	TGCGCCAGCAGCCCCGGGGGCCACAGGTTAGGGGGTTACGAGCAGTACTTC
NA	TRBD1	TRBJ2-7	TRBV2	CVSARDRGRYEQYF	TGTGTCAGCGCCCGGGACAGGGGGCGTTACGAGCAGTACTTC
many	NA	TRBJ1-3	TRBV3-1	CASSLHSSGNTIYF	TGTGCCAGCAGCCTACATAGCTCTGGAAACACCATATATTTT
NA	TRBD1	TRBJ2-7	TRBV7-9	CASSGTGSYEQYF	TGTGCCAGCAGCGGGACAGGCTCCTACGAGCAGTACTTC